Listed here are 27 T cell receptor beta chains from one sample, sequenced in a study of preoperative IRX-2 immunotherapy in early breast cancer. Documented treatment: preoperative locoregional IRX-2 cytokine immunotherapy. Assay: immunoSEQ multiplex PCR; the TCRdb copy retains only in-frame clones and omits some. The data show 3,200 or so clones, roughly three quarters seen once. The source was tumor tissue, collected after IRX-2 immunotherapy. Every receptor here comes from a human donor with breast cancer.

With respect to this clone: The junction and the germline gene differ at one end; a read error may be behind it. The chain has TRBV27 and TRBJ2-5, with 8 nucleotides matching TRBD2. Germline V gives CDR1 MNHEY, CDR2 SMNVEV (reference sequence). The CDR3 contains 18 residues. The CDR3: CATSDPTSGNKRGETQYF. CDR3 sequence (DNA): TGTGCCACCAGTGATCCCACTAGCGGAAATAAAAGGGGAGAGACCCAGTACTTC.

The chain recombines TRBV28 with TRBJ2-3; TRBD2 matches at 9 bases. This CDR3 has 15 residues. Germline V gene lookup returns CDR1 MDHEN and CDR2 SYDVKM. Trimming removed 2 bases from V and 4 bases from J; junction bases left unmatched: 4. The CDR3 spells CASSLAGGPADTQYF. Here the CDR3 DNA reads TGTGCCAGCAGTTTAGCGGGAGGGCCCGCAGATACGCAGTATTTT.

The chain links TRBV18 to TRBJ1-2, with TRBD1 identical over 8 bases. CDR1 is KGHSH and CDR2 is LQKENI in the germline V gene. V trimming: 2 bases; J trimming: 5 bases; junction bases outside the gene matches: 10. CDR3 length equals 16 residues. The CDR3 region has the DNA TGTGCCAGCTCACCAGGAGGGCCAGGGGGCTATTATGGCTACACCTTC. This translates into CASSPGGPGGYYGYTF. Looking up the rest from reference TRBV18 and TRBJ1-2 gives the full variable domain: NAGVMQNPRHLVRRRGQEARLRCSPMKGHSHVYWYRQLPEEGLKFMVYLQKENIIDESGMPKERFSAEFPKEGPSILRIQQVVRGDSAAYFCASSPGGPGGYYGYTFGSGTRLTVV.

V gene TRBV2 combines with J gene TRBJ2-1; 9 nucleotides align to TRBD2. J gave up 7 bases and V 6 bases, and 13 bases lay outside the gene matches. The CDR3 covers 16 residues. CDR1 is SNHLY and CDR2 is FYNNEI in the germline V gene. The CDR3 is CASSVALAGTRNEQFF. For the CDR3, the DNA is TGTGCCAGCAGCGTAGCTCTAGCGGGAACGAGGAATGAGCAGTTCTTC.

The rearrangement joins TRBV5-1 to TRBJ2-3; TRBD2 agrees at 7 bases. The CDR3 sequence is 14 residues long. V was clipped by 2 bases and J by 7 bases; unmatched bases: 7. The germline V gene has CDR1 SGHRS and CDR2 YFSETQ. The CDR3 DNA follows: TGCGCCAGCAGCTTCGCGGGGGACTTGAATACGCAGTATTTT. Translation: CASSFAGDLNTQYF.

J is TRBJ1-4 and V is TRBV7-2; the D gene is possibly TRBD1 (5 bases). V gave up 1 base and J gave up 6 bases, with 6 bases separating them. Germline CDR1 SGHTA, CDR2 FQGNSA. CDR3 length: 13 residues. CDR3 DNA: TGTGCCAGCAGCTTAGGCAGGGATGAAAAACTGTTTTTT. This translates into CASSLGRDEKLFF.

This chain connects TRBV22-1 to TRBJ2-7; TRBD2 is the table's D call, not checked against the DNA. TRBV22-1 is given as a pseudogene. The CDR3 is made up of 13 amino acids. The CDR3 DNA sequence: TGTGCCAGCGGTGAAGGGCGGGGATACGAGCAGTACTTC. Translating it yields CASGEGRGYEQYF.

The chain couples TRBV10-2 to TRBJ2-1; TRBD2 aligns across 7 bases. Germline V lookup: CDR1 WSHSY, CDR2 SAAADI. The CDR3 is made up of 20 amino acids. The ends lost 3 bases at V and 0 bases at J; junction bases unmatched: 17. The CDR3 nucleotides are TGCGCCAGCAGTGATCGAGGGAGGGAGGCTCGCCCGAGCTCCTACAATGAGCAGTTCTTC. The encoded protein is CASSDRGREARPSSYNEQFF.

The rearrangement joins TRBV28 to TRBJ1-4; a possible D gene is TRBD1 (5 bases). The CDR3 runs 15 residues. From germline, CDR1 is MDHEN and CDR2 SYDVKM. V was cut by 4 bases and J by 8 bases, with 17 bases left in between. CDR3 DNA sequence: TGTGCCAGCAGTTCCCCGACAGAAGCTAGGGAAAAACTGTTTTTT. Protein: CASSSPTEAREKLFF.

The V call is TRBV11-3, the J call TRBJ1-5; no firm D call. V lost 3 bases and J 0 bases, leaving 6 bases between the germline ends. The CDR3 has 14 residues. CDR1 is SGHNT and CDR2 is YENEEA in the germline V gene. This CDR3 is CASSFGYSNQPQHF. CDR3 DNA sequence: TGTGCCAGCAGCTTCGGTTATAGCAATCAGCCCCAGCATTTT.

The chain joins TRBV29-1 to TRBJ1-1; 9 bases map to TRBD1. CDR1 is SQVTM, CDR2 ANQGSEA, per germline. CDR3 length: 14 residues. Germline trimming cut 7 bases from V and 6 bases from J; bases unmatched to any gene: 12. CDR3: CSAFETGGIAEAFF. The CDR3 coding sequence is TGCAGCGCCTTCGAGACAGGGGGTATTGCTGAAGCTTTCTTT.

This clone was seen only a few times. V and J are TRBV7-1 and TRBJ1-2; D uncertain. TRBV7-1 is an open reading frame whose function is uncertain. Between the trimmed V and J ends, which lost 5 bases and 10 bases, there was a span of 17 bases. There are 13 residues in the CDR3. CDR3 sequence reads: CASSTAVEGLYTF. The CDR3 DNA follows: TGTGCCAGCAGCACGGCCGTCGAAGGTCTCTACACCTTC.

V is TRBV11-3 and J is TRBJ1-3, with no clear D. Germline V lookup: CDR1 SGHNT, CDR2 YENEEA. The V end was cut by 4 bases, the J end by 0 bases, with 7 bases between. The CDR3 contains 14 residues. This chain's CDR3 is CASSSPLSGNTIYF. In nucleotides, the CDR3 is TGTGCCAGCAGCTCCCCGCTCTCTGGAAACACCATATATTTT.

The chain uses TRBV5-1 and TRBJ2-2, with 8 bases that match TRBD2. The CDR3 consists of 16 residues. V gave up 0 bases and J gave up 8 bases; unmatched junction bases: 9. The germline V gene has CDR1 SGHRS and CDR2 YFSETQ. Written as DNA, the CDR3 is TGCGCCAGCAGCTTGGCCGGCGGGAGGCCTTCAGGGGAGCTGTTTTTT. Translation: CASSLAGGRPSGELFF.

This chain connects TRBV30 to TRBJ1-3; D not resolved. The CDR3 spans 16 residues. V lost 4 bases and J lost 1, with 17 bases in between. Germline V gene data show CDR1 as GTSNPN and CDR2 as SVGIG (reference sequence). The CDR3 sequence is CAWTPGMGFSGNTIYF. Written as DNA, the CDR3 is TGTGCCTGGACTCCGGGAATGGGATTTTCTGGAAACACCATATATTTT.

The chain is built from TRBV28 and TRBJ2-1, with D uncertain. The CDR3 has 16 amino acids. Deletions cut 3 bases from V and 3 bases from J, with 15 bases between. CDR1 MDHEN and CDR2 SYDVKM come from the germline V gene. The CDR3 DNA reads TGTGCCAGCAGTTTGGAACAGCCCAGGATCTACAATGAGCAGTTCTTC. It encodes CASSLEQPRIYNEQFF.

The chain's CDR3 is CASSLGINYGYTF. The DNA of the CDR3 is TGTGCCAGCAGTTTAGGCATTAACTATGGCTACACCTTC. The chain employs TRBV28 and TRBJ1-2; no firm D call. The CDR3 contains 13 residues. Germline CDR1 and CDR2: MDHEN and SYDVKM. Trimming removed 2 bases from V and 1 base from J, with 5 bases in between.

This rearrangement joins TRBV11-3 to TRBJ1-5, with TRBD1 identical over 9 bases. This CDR3 spans 17 amino acids. In germline, CDR1 is SGHNT, CDR2 YENEEA. J gave up 0 bases and V 5 bases, and 8 bases lay outside the gene matches. Here the CDR3 DNA reads TGTGCCAGCAGCACGTTACAGGGGGCCTATAGCAATCAGCCCCAGCATTTT. This sequence encodes CASSTLQGAYSNQPQHF.

The chain joins TRBV7-1 to TRBJ2-3, with D perhaps TRBD2 (6 bases). TRBV7-1 is labeled an ORF, and its function is uncertain. Deletions cut 5 bases from V and 4 bases from J, with 13 bases between. The CDR3 sequence is 14 residues long. The DNA for the CDR3 is TGTGCCAGCAGCGGGGAGGTAGTGGCAGATACGCAGTATTTT. Amino acid sequence: CASSGEVVADTQYF.

This clone has just one count. The chain employs TRBV11-1 and TRBJ1-2, with TRBD1 matching 7 bases. V shed 1 base and J 4 bases; nucleotides not matched to a gene: 6. This CDR3 comprises 15 residues. Germline V CDR1 and CDR2: SGHAT, FQDESV (reference sequence). The CDR3 region is CASSLGRQGFYGYTF. CDR3 coding DNA: TGTGCCAGCAGCTTAGGCCGACAGGGATTCTATGGCTACACCTTC.

Note on this clone: Germline and junction disagree at one end, which may indicate a read error. V gene TRBV23-1 combines with J gene TRBJ2-2; D might be TRBD2 (5 bases). TRBV23-1 is placed among ORFs of uncertain function. The CDR3 covers 14 residues. CDR3 in amino acids: CASSQVSPTGELFF. CDR3 DNA sequence: TGCGCCAGCAGTCAAGTGTCGCCCACCGGGGAGTTGTTTTTT.

This clone was recorded a few times. The chain couples TRBV6-8 to TRBJ1-2, with D possibly TRBD1 on 5 matching bases. The V gene lost 10 bases and the J gene lost 11 bases, with 23 bases spanning the gap. The germline CDR1 and CDR2 sequences are MNHGY and SAAAGT. CDR3 length equals 13 residues. In DNA form, the CDR3 reads TGTGCCACCGGTGCCGGGACGACCTTTTGGTACACCTTC. Residues: CATGAGTTFWYTF.

CDR3: CAWSPPWVAGQETQYF. The CDR3 DNA is TGTGCCTGGAGTCCGCCGTGGGTAGCGGGACAAGAGACCCAGTACTTC. This chain connects TRBV30 to TRBJ2-5, with 8 bases lining up with TRBD2. V shed 2 bases and J 2 bases; nucleotides not matched to a gene: 10. There are 16 residues in the CDR3. Germline V gives CDR1 GTSNPN, CDR2 SVGIG (reference sequence).

This clone was recorded a few times. The chain joins TRBV6-8 to TRBJ1-5, with no clear D. CDR1 and CDR2 (germline): MNHGY, SAAAGT. Trimming took 5 bases from V and 3 from J, leaving 5 bases between them. This CDR3 is built from 12 residues. The CDR3 protein is CASSEDNQPQHF. In DNA form, the CDR3 reads TGTGCCAGCAGTGAGGACAATCAGCCCCAGCATTTT.

This clone appeared a few times. This chain links TRBV11-3 with TRBJ2-3; TRBD1 matches 8 bases. Germline V lookup: CDR1 SGHNT, CDR2 YENEEA. The CDR3 totals 15 residues. V was clipped by 5 bases and J by 2 bases; unmatched bases: 6. DNA for the CDR3: TGTGCCAGCAGCCCAGGACAGGGATCCACAGATACGCAGTATTTT. It yields the protein CASSPGQGSTDTQYF.

V usage is TRBV6-8 and J usage is TRBJ1-2; no clear D. The CDR3 runs 14 residues. The germline CDR1 and CDR2 sequences are MNHGY and SAAAGT. The germline V and J ends were trimmed by 5 bases and 3 bases, with 13 bases remaining between them. The CDR3 region is CASSTYRTDYGYTF. CDR3 sequence (DNA): TGTGCCAGCAGTACCTACCGGACGGACTATGGCTACACCTTC.

The rearrangement links TRBV6-8 to TRBJ2-6; 8 positions agree with TRBD1. The junction had 17 bases not matched to a gene; V was cut back by 2 bases and J by 2 bases. The germline V gene encodes CDR1 MNHGY and CDR2 SAAAGT. The CDR3 length is 21 residues. CDR3 DNA sequence: TGTGCCAGCAGTTACCCAATACATACCGGGACAGGACAGACTGGGGCCAACGTCCTGACTTTC. As protein: CASSYPIHTGTGQTGANVLTF.